This entry describes one TCR beta chain. Antigen unknown. Data came from immunoSEQ multiplex PCR; TCRdb stores just in-frame clones and leaves some out. Of roughly 2.5 million clones in the sample, around 94% are singletons; the top ten hold over 0.12%. The study separated CD4+ cells into CD45RA+ naive and CD45RA-negative memory subsets. The data derive from a study of shared clonotypes between healthy human individuals. General study results and limits: The study generally estimated greater richness for naive than memory subsets.

The specimen was naive CD4+ T cells sorted from blood. This sample's subset: CD45RA+ positively selected. The sequence was collected from a man aged 18 to 29 in good health.

The CDR3 DNA reads TGCGCCAGCAGCTTGGATCCGGACCGAATTCCCTACGAGCAGTACTTC. As protein: CASSLDPDRIPYEQYF. This chain uses TRBV5-1 with TRBJ2-7; D is undetermined. This CDR3 spans 16 amino acids. Germline V gives CDR1 SGHRS, CDR2 YFSETQ. Trimming stripped 0 bases from V and 2 bases from J, with 15 bases between.